This T cell receptor beta chain was sequenced for a study of blood T cells in healthy people across ages (dated by TCRdb to between 2014 and 2017). As for the study more broadly: In model experiments, template switching captured about one uniquely barcoded TCR beta cDNA molecule for every two T cells. To avoid experimental bias, donors of different ages were spread randomly across the sequencing lanes. Four age groups were formed from the donors: young (average about 16 years), middle-aged (approximately 40), aged (around 62) and long-lived (less than 85). Using deep sequencing normalized with unique cDNA molecular identifiers, the study measured how TCR beta repertoire diversity changes with age. For two donors (one aged 18 to 30 and one aged 80 or older), the study analyzed two additional independent replicas of 1 million unique cDNA reads from the same blood draw.

The germline V gene encodes CDR1 SNHLY and CDR2 FYNNEI. V is reduced by 3 bases and J by 6 bases, leaving a spacing of 10 bases between them. The CDR3 holds 13 amino acids from the cysteine to the phenylalanine. The DNA shown is the 39-base CDR3, in frame from base 1. The roughly 39 donors, aged about 6 to 95 years, were systemically healthy Caucasian individuals from Russia. Approximately 9.3 milliliters of peripheral blood were drawn from each donor into EDTA-treated Vacutainer tubes. Ficoll-Paque density-gradient centrifugation was used to isolate PBMCs, with at least 6 million per sample. Trizol reagent was used to extract total RNA from PBMCs, with at least 5 micrograms per sample. The percentages of naive CD45RAhigh/CD27high T cells were determined by flow cytometry on a PBMC aliquot from every donor. Concerning this clonotype: The clone's antigen remains unknown. No qualities accompany the bases; no much larger clone lies one base away.

The library was produced with 5' RACE. TCRdb lists the instrument as Illumina HiSeq 2500. A second PCR of about 6 to 11 cycles was performed with a sample-barcoded 5' primer and a J-beta primer mix. A template-switch 5' adaptor carrying 12 random nucleotides introduced a unique molecular identifier onto each TCR beta cDNA molecule. At least 3 million CDR3-containing paired-end reads were obtained from each sample. The Mint cDNA synthesis kit, primed by a TRBC-specific oligonucleotide, was used to synthesize first-strand cDNA from all RNA. Following uracil-DNA glycosylase treatment, all cDNA underwent a first 18-cycle PCR with the universal primers M1SS and BC2_uni_R. Concerning the study's data processing: For normalization, 1 million high-quality reads, each with a distinct molecular identifier, were randomly selected from each sample. Reads with shared molecular identifiers were discarded instead of being binned into consensus sequences. MiTCR, set to a Q25 quality threshold and the strictest error-elimination algorithm, was used for CDR3 identification, clonotype clustering and error correction. A nonparametric unseen species model using Euler transformation provided a lower-bound estimate of total TCR beta diversity. The public reads were run again by TCRdb, first through fastp at Q25 and then through MiXCR, and only productive beta chains were kept. Rows are combined by CDR3 protein, so each entry shows the most common genes and DNA. The V and J calls come from TCRdb's annotation, not from the publication. This sample is represented by roughly 1,500,000 distinct CDR3 sequences; approximately 38% of them were singletons. The top ten constitute around 8% of the sample.

The paper as a whole reports these results and caveats: Estimates of total diversity from one million sequenced T cells were regarded as lower bounds and underestimates. Bulk unsorted PBMC profiling prevented conclusive comparison of naive and antigen-experienced compartments. As age increased, observed TCR beta diversity per million T cells dropped in a roughly linear way, and a significant reduction was already evident by age about 36. There was a strong correlation between observed TCR beta diversity and the percentage of naive T cells measured by flow cytometry. The CMV infection status of donors was not known, potentially confounding age-related changes in expanded clonotypes. Compared with the aged group, more naive CD4+ T cells, fewer expanded clones and increased TCR diversity were shown by the long-lived group, suggesting age selection.

The sequence is built from TRBV2 and TRBJ2-3; the D call is possibly TRBD1 or TRBD2, each sharing 6 bases. This sequence originates from a woman younger than 35 in good health. The sequenced sample consisted of blood. The CDR3 protein is CASSDEGGDTQYF. The nucleotides read TGTGCCAGCAGTGATGAGGGGGGCGATACGCAGTATTTT. The variable domain in full, with residues beyond the CDR3 obtained from the reference TRBV2 and TRBJ2-3 genes, is EPEVTQTPSHQVTQMGQEVILRCVPISNHLYFYWYRQILGQKVEFLVSFYNNEISEKSEIFDDQFSVERPDGSNFTLKIRSTKLEDSAMYFCASSDEGGDTQYFGPGTRLTVL.